This TCR beta chain was sequenced in a study of OX40 agonist ivuxolimab in advanced cancers. Germline values: CDR1 MNHEY, CDR2 SMNVEV (reference sequence). V shed 6 bases and J shed 5 bases, with 16 bases lying between them. The CDR3 loop spans 14 amino acids. Sequencing used immunoSEQ multiplex PCR; TCRdb keeps in-frame clones, though not all of them. The sample carries roughly 110,000 clones, under 95% recorded once. Study results and limitations: The study found among the lowest clonal expansion in partial responders at 0.1-3.0 mg/kg.

As regards this clone: The antigen remains undetermined.

The clonotype comes from an adult with an advanced solid tumor such as melanoma, head and neck, liver or kidney cancer. The chain is built from TRBV27 and TRBJ1-2; a possible D gene is TRBD1 (5 bases). This specimen consisted of CD4+ or CD8+ T cells sorted from blood, obtained in a trial of the OX40 agonist ivuxolimab. The CDR3 DNA follows: TGTGCCAGCAGAGCTCTTGGGGCGAGGTATGGCTACACCTTC. Protein sequence: CASRALGARYGYTF.